This T cell receptor (beta chain) was observed in a study of blood T cell repertoires in COVID-19. As processed by the authors: Reference gene primers were amplified, and this amplification served to estimate nucleated cell counts. TCRdb's copy holds only in-frame clones and misses some; the assay was immunoSEQ multiplex PCR. V and J calls and clone size follow that table, whereas D and trimming were derived from the DNA. The sample contains approximately 190,000 clones, roughly 91% of which appear only once. This CDR3 is built from 10 residues. Between the trimmed V and J ends, which lost 5 bases and 7 bases, there was a span of 9 bases. Germline V gene data show CDR1 as SQVTM and CDR2 as ANQGSEA.

The sequence was obtained from a man aged 40-49 years with active or convalescent COVID-19. The sample comprised peripheral blood. The rearrangement joins TRBV29-1 to TRBJ2-7, with D unclear. CDR3 bases: TGCAGCGTTAAGATCGGGGAGCAGTACTTC. This gives the protein CSVKIGEQYF.